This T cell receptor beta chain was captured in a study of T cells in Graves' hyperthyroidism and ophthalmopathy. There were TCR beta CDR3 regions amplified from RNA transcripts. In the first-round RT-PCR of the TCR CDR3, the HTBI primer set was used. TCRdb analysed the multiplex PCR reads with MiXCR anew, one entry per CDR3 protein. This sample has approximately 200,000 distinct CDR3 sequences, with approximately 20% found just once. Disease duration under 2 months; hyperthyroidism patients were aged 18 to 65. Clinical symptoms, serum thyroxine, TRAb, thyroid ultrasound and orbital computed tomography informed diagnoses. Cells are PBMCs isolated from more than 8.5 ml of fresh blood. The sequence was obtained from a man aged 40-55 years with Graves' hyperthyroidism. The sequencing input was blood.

CDR3 loop: CASSLDMNSPLHF. Here the CDR3 DNA reads TGTGCCAGCAGTTTAGATATGAATTCACCCCTCCACTTT. The rearrangement uses TRBV12-3 or TRBV12-4 and TRBJ1-6; D not certain. This CDR3 has 13 residues. Deletions cut 1 base from V and 7 bases from J, with 5 bases between.